Sequencing of this TCR beta chain was carried out in a study of blood T cell repertoires in COVID-19. Assay: immunoSEQ multiplex PCR; the TCRdb copy retains only in-frame clones and omits some. The profile shows roughly 200,000 clones, roughly 81% of them singletons. The sequenced sample consisted of peripheral blood. The receptor was isolated from a woman over 75 with acute or convalescent COVID-19.

The CDR3 nucleotides are TGTGCCAGCAGCTTGGAAGTAGGGACTAGATCCTACGAGCAGTACTTC. Translated, it gives CASSLEVGTRSYEQYF. The chain links TRBV5-8 to TRBJ2-7, with 8 bases identical to TRBD2. The germline gives CDR1 SGHTS, CDR2 YDEGEE. This CDR3 is 16 amino acids long. Trimming cost V 0 bases and J 1 base; bases outside gene matches: 6.